These 14 T cell receptor beta chains were sequenced from one sample in a study of beta chain features in type 1 diabetes. Their cognate antigens are unknown. Every isolated RNA sample was fully reverse transcribed, so sequencing captured expressed TCRB transcripts. Method: immunoSEQ multiplex PCR; TCRdb's copy keeps in-frame clones and lacks some. The table records hundreds of thousands of clones, roughly 13% of them present only once. Whole-study findings and limits: Researchers report that Type 1 diabetes patients had moderately but significantly shorter TCRB CDR3s across all four CD4+ subsets.

The sequenced sample was naive CD4+ T cells from blood. Every receptor here comes from a man aged 18 to 29 with type 1 diabetes.

This clone was counted a few times. Other DNA sequences in the same sample also yield this CDR3. The CDR3 region is CASSLGRGNYGYTF. The CDR3 DNA reads as TGTGCCAGCAGCTTAGGTCGGGGGAACTATGGCTACACCTTC. This chain connects TRBV7-2 to TRBJ1-2; possibly TRBD1 for D (5 bases). The V end lost 1 base, the J end lost 2 bases, and 8 bases lay between the germline ends. Germline V CDR1 and CDR2: SGHTA, FQGNSA. This CDR3 contains 14 residues.

The chain is built from TRBV29-1 and TRBJ2-1; unclear D gene. Trimming removed 4 bases at V and 7 bases at J, with 11 bases between. Per the germline V gene, CDR1 is SQVTM and CDR2 is ANQGSEA. The CDR3 loop spans 12 amino acids. The CDR3 DNA sequence: TGCAGCGTTGGTGTGGGTTTGAATGAGCAGTTCTTC. Amino acids: CSVGVGLNEQFF.

The chain carries TRBV2 and TRBJ2-1; possible D gene TRBD1, 5 bases. The CDR3 is 16 residues long. The V end was cut by 6 bases, the J end by 0 bases, with 15 bases between. Looked up from germline, CDR1 is SNHLY and CDR2 is FYNNEI. For the CDR3, the DNA is TGTGCCAGCAGGCCCACGGCTCAGGGCTCCTACAATGAGCAGTTCTTC. Translating it yields CASRPTAQGSYNEQFF.

This clone was detected a few times. The chain is built from TRBV20-1 and TRBJ1-1, with D perhaps TRBD1 (6 bases). The CDR3 contains 11 residues. CDR1 is DFQATT, CDR2 SNEGSKA, per germline (reference sequence). V shed 4 bases and J shed 4 bases, with 7 bases lying between them. This CDR3 reads CSANRATEAFF. The CDR3 DNA sequence: TGCAGTGCTAACAGGGCCACTGAAGCTTTCTTT.

The rearrangement links TRBV9 to TRBJ2-1, with D perhaps matching TRBD2 (5 bases). V was trimmed by 0 bases and J by 6 bases, leaving 10 bases between them. Germline loops: CDR1 SGDLS, CDR2 YYNGEE. The CDR3 is 14 residues long. DNA for the CDR3: TGTGCCAGCAGCGTAGGACTAAACCGCAATGAGCAGTTCTTC. It is translated as CASSVGLNRNEQFF.

This chain's CDR3 is CASSTRLAGPQETQYF. CDR3 coding DNA: TGTGCCAGTAGTACCAGACTAGCGGGGCCTCAAGAGACCCAGTACTTC. The chain is built from TRBV19 and TRBJ2-5; TRBD2 aligns across 11 bases. Germline V gives CDR1 LNHDA, CDR2 SQIVND (reference sequence). Trimming removed 4 bases from V and 2 bases from J; junction bases left unmatched: 6. This CDR3 is 16 amino acids long.

The chain uses TRBV15 and TRBJ2-3, with TRBD2 identical over 13 bases. This CDR3 is built from 14 residues. Germline-derived CDR1 and CDR2 are LNHNV and YYDKDF (reference sequence). The trim removed 8 bases at V and 2 bases at J, leaving 1 base unmatched. For the CDR3, the DNA is TGTGCCACCGGACTAGCGGGGGACACAGATACGCAGTATTTT. Protein: CATGLAGDTDTQYF.

This clone appeared a few times. This chain uses TRBV30 with TRBJ1-2; D is unclear. Germline V gene lookup returns CDR1 GTSNPN and CDR2 SVGIG (reference sequence). The CDR3 is 13 residues long. Between the trimmed V and J ends, which lost 0 bases and 8 bases, there was a span of 13 bases. Written as DNA, the CDR3 is TGTGCCTGGAGTGTACTACCGGCCCGGGGCTACACCTTC. Protein: CAWSVLPARGYTF.

The V call is TRBV7-9, the J call TRBJ1-6, with D perhaps TRBD1 (6 bases). Deletions cut 3 bases from V and 7 bases from J, with 10 bases between. Germline-derived CDR1 and CDR2 are SEHNR and FQNEAQ (reference sequence). CDR3 length equals 14 residues. In nucleotides, the CDR3 is TGTGCCAGCAGCTTCGGACAGATCAATTCACCCCTCCACTTT. Translating it yields CASSFGQINSPLHF.

This clone has only a few counts. The gene calls are TRBV4-1 and TRBJ2-3; no clear D. Germline CDR1 and CDR2: MGHRA and YSYEKL. There are 14 residues in the CDR3. The V end was cut by 8 bases, the J end by 0 bases, with 12 bases between. The DNA for the CDR3 is TGCGCCAGCTCCAAGGAGCCAAGCACAGATACGCAGTATTTT. Translating it yields CASSKEPSTDTQYF.

This clone was detected only a few times. The rearrangement joins TRBV5-1 to TRBJ2-1; 12 nucleotides align to TRBD2. The CDR3 is 15 residues long. CDR1 and CDR2 (germline): SGHRS, YFSETQ. V shed 4 bases, J shed 6 bases, and the junction held 5 bases outside the gene matches. The CDR3 DNA sequence: TGCGCCAGCAGCCTGGGACTAGCGGGCATCAATGAGCAGTTCTTC. Its protein product is CASSLGLAGINEQFF.

The CDR3 reads CASSVQENTEAFF. In nucleotides, the CDR3 is TGTGCCAGCAGTGTCCAGGAGAACACTGAAGCTTTCTTT. The J gene is TRBJ1-1, the V gene TRBV6-4; the D is unclear. V was cut by 4 bases and J by 1 base, with 7 bases left in between. Germline V gene lookup returns CDR1 MRHNA and CDR2 SNTAGT. The CDR3 contains 13 residues.

This clone occurred a few times. The CDR3 region has the DNA TGTGCCAGCAGCCAAGTGGCCTACGAGCAGTACTTC. Translating it yields CASSQVAYEQYF. The V and J genes are TRBV7-9 and TRBJ2-7; D remains unclear. CDR1 and CDR2 (germline): SEHNR, FQNEAQ (reference sequence). Trimming stripped 5 bases from V and 2 bases from J, with 7 bases between. This CDR3 is 12 amino acids long.

Only a few counts were recorded for this clone. V and J are TRBV6-5 and TRBJ2-7, with D possibly being TRBD1 (6 bases). Germline CDR1 is MNHEY and CDR2 is SVGAGI. V was trimmed by 5 bases and J by 4 bases, leaving 15 bases between them. The CDR3 totals 14 residues. For the CDR3, the DNA is TGTGCCAGCAGTAAAACAGGGTTTGGTTACGAGCAGTACTTC. This translates into CASSKTGFGYEQYF.